The source of this T cell receptor beta chain is a study of regulatory T cells in long-lasting Graves disease. Points from the study as a whole: Persistent cases favored TRBV28, TRBJ1-2 and TRBJ2-5.

The CDR3 extends over 14 amino acids. From germline, CDR1 is LGHDT and CDR2 YNNKEL (reference sequence). V gave up 0 bases and J gave up 0 bases, with 5 bases separating them. For TCR beta, libraries came from iRepertoire HTBI primers and Arm-PCR of CDR3 regions. In the study's own analysis: Looking across samples, the authors found some 60 TRBV and approximately 13 TRBJ segments. TCRdb itself ran the multiplex PCR reads through MiXCR, one entry per CDR3 protein. TCRdb's processing, not the authors', yielded these V and J calls. The table shows some 500,000 distinct CDR3 sequences, with around 15% occurring only once. Time point denoted: newly diagnosed GD, antithyroid drugs for less than 3 months. The TCR library used RNA extracted from PBMCs. This clonotype was seen repeatedly, ten times or more. The antigen is not known. These data were also reused for a study on T cells in Graves' hyperthyroidism and ophthalmopathy. That paper notes: Patients aged 18 to 65 had newly diagnosed hyperthyroidism lasting under 2 months.

The specimen comprised peripheral blood mononuclear cells (PBMCs), sampled at new diagnosis, from a patient treated with antithyroid drugs. The chain has TRBV3-1 and TRBJ1-1; D gene uncertain. The clonotype originates from a woman aged 40-65 years with Graves disease. The CDR3 DNA is TGTGCCAGCAGCCAAGATAAGGTGAACACTGAAGCTTTCTTT. Its translation is CASSQDKVNTEAFF. Looking up the rest from reference TRBV3-1 and TRBJ1-1 gives the full variable domain: DTAVSQTPKYLVTQMGNDKSIKCEQNLGHDTMYWYKQDSKKFLKIMFSYNNKELIINETVPNRFSPKSPDKAHLNLHINSLELGDSAVYFCASSQDKVNTEAFFGQGTRLTVV.